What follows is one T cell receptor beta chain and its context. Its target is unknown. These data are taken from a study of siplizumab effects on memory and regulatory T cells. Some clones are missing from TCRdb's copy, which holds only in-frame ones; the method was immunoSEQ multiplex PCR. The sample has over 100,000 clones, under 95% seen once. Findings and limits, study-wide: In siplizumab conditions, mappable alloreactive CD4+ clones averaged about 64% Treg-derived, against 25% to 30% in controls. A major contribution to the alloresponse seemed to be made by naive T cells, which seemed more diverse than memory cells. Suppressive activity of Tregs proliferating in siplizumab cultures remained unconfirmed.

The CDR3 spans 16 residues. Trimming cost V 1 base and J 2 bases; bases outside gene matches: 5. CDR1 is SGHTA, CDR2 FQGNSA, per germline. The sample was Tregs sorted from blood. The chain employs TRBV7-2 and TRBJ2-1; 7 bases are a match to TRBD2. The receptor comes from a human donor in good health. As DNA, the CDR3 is TGTGCCAGCAGCTTAGAAGTGGCGGGGGCCTACAATGAGCAGTTCTTC. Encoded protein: CASSLEVAGAYNEQFF.